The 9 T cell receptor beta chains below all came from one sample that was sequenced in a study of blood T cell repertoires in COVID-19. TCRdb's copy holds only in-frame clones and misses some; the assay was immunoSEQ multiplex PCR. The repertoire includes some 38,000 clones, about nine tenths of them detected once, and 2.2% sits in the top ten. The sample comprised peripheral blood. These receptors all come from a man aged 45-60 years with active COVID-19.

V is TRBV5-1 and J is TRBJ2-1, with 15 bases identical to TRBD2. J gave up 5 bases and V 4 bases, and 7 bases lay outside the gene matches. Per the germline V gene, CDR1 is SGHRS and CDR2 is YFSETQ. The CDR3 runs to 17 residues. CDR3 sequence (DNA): TGCGCCAGCAGCAAGGGACTAGCGGGAGGACTTGACAATGAGCAGTTCTTC. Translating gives CASSKGLAGGLDNEQFF. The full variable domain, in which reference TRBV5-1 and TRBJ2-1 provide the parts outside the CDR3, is KAGVTQTPRYLIKTRGQQVTLSCSPISGHRSVSWYQQTPGQGLQFLFEYFSETQRNKGNFPGRFSGRQFSNSRSEMNVSTLELGDSALYLCASSKGLAGGLDNEQFFGPGTRLTVL.

For the CDR3, the DNA is TGTGCCAGCAGTGGGACTAGCGGGAGTGGAGAGACCCAGTACTTC. The encoded protein is CASSGTSGSGETQYF. V is TRBV2 and J is TRBJ2-5, with 13 bases that match TRBD2. Germline CDR1 reads SNHLY; CDR2 reads FYNNEI. This CDR3 is built from 15 residues. The V gene end was trimmed by 4 bases and the J gene end by 4 bases; junction bases not matched to a gene: 3.

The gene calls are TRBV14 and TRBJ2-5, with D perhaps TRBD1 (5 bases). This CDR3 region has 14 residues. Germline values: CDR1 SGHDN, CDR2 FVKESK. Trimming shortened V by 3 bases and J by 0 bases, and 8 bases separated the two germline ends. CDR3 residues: CASSQLDNQETQYF. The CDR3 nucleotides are TGTGCCAGCAGCCAGTTGGACAACCAAGAGACCCAGTACTTC.

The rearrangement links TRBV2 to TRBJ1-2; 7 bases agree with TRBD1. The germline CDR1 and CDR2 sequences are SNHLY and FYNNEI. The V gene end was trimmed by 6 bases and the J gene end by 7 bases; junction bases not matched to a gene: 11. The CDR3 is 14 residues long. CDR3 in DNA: TGTGCCAGCAGGAGGACAGGTCCCGAAGGTGGCTACACCTTC. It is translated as CASRRTGPEGGYTF.

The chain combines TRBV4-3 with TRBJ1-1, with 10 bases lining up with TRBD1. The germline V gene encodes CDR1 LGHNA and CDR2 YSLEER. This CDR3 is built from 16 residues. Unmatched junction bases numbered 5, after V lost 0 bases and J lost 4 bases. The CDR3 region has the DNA TGCGCCAGCAGCCAAGATAGGGGACAGGGGACCACTGAAGCTTTCTTT. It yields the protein CASSQDRGQGTTEAFF.

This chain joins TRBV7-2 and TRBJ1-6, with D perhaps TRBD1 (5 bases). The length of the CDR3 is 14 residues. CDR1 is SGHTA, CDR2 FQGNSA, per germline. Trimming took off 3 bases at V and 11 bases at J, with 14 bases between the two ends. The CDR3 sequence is CASSFDSGLTPLHF. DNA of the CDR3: TGTGCCAGCAGCTTCGACAGTGGATTGACACCCCTCCACTTT.

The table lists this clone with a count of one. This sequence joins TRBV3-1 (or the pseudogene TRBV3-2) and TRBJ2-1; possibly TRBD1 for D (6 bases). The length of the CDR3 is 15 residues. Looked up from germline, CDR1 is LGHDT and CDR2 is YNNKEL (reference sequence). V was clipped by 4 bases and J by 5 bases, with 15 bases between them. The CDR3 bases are TGTGCCAGCAGCCTCATGGTGGGGGCCGACAATGAGCAGTTCTTC. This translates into CASSLMVGADNEQFF.

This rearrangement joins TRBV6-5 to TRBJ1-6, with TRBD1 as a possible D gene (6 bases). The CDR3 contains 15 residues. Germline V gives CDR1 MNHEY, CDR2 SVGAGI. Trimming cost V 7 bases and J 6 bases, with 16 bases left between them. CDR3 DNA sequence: TGTGCCAGCATGAGGGGAACAGGGCGTAATTCACCCCTCCACTTT. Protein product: CASMRGTGRNSPLHF.

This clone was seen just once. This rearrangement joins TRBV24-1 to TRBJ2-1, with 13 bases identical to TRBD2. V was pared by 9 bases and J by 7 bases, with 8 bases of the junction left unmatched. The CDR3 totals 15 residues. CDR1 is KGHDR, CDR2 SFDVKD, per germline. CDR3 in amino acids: CATGTTSGRGNEQFF. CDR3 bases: TGTGCCACCGGTACAACTAGCGGGAGGGGGAATGAGCAGTTCTTC.